This entry lists 16 T cell receptor beta chains sequenced from one sample in a study of blood T cell repertoires in COVID-19. Libraries were prepared by immunoSEQ multiplex PCR; TCRdb keeps only in-frame clonotypes and omits some of them. The repertoire holds about 290,000 clones, with about 82% as singletons. Material: peripheral blood. The receptors shown here come from a woman between 50 and 59 years old with active or convalescent COVID-19.

V is TRBV7-8 and J is TRBJ2-7; 10 bases match TRBD1. Germline V gene lookup returns CDR1 SGHVS and CDR2 FQNEAQ. V lost 6 bases to trimming and J lost 6 bases; unmatched junction nucleotides: 5. This CDR3 spans 13 amino acids. The CDR3 sequence: CASRGTGVGEQYF. The CDR3 nucleotides are TGTGCCAGCAGGGGGACAGGGGTCGGCGAGCAGTACTTC.

The chain is built from TRBV6-4 and TRBJ1-2, with D perhaps matching TRBD1 (6 bases). Germline V gene sequence: CDR1 MRHNA, CDR2 SNTAGT. Trimming left V 2 bases short and J 8 bases short, with 15 bases between. This CDR3 has 14 amino acids. CDR3 loop: CASSDPKTGGGYTF. CDR3 DNA sequence: TGTGCCAGCAGTGACCCAAAGACAGGAGGCGGCTACACCTTC.

CDR3 protein: CASSQTRDNSPLHF. In DNA form, the CDR3 reads TGTGCCAGCAGCCAGACGAGGGATAATTCACCCCTCCACTTT. This chain links TRBV7-8 with TRBJ1-6; no clear D. Germline-derived CDR1 and CDR2 are SGHVS and FQNEAQ. V lost 5 bases to trimming and J lost 5 bases, with 10 bases between them. The CDR3 covers 14 residues.

The V gene is TRBV7-2, the J gene TRBJ2-2; 9 bases map to TRBD1. The CDR3 extends over 17 amino acids. CDR1 SGHTA and CDR2 FQGNSA come from the germline V gene. After removal of 1 base from V and 7 bases from J, the junction contained 10 bases not matched to a gene. CDR3 protein: CASSLETGGQAGGELFF. For the CDR3, the DNA is TGTGCCAGCAGCTTAGAAACAGGGGGCCAGGCGGGCGGGGAGCTGTTTTTT.

The chain has TRBV15 and TRBJ2-7; a weak D match, TRBD2 (6 bases). From germline, CDR1 is LNHNV and CDR2 YYDKDF (reference sequence). CDR3 length equals 13 residues. Trimming stripped 9 bases from V and 3 bases from J, with 15 bases between. CDR3 amino acids: CATSPGTHYEQYF. In nucleotides, the CDR3 is TGTGCCACTAGTCCCGGGACTCACTACGAGCAGTACTTC.

The genes are TRBV7-2 and TRBJ1-4, with 8 bases that match TRBD1. V was pared by 5 bases and J by 4 bases, with 3 bases of the junction left unmatched. The CDR3 has 14 residues. Germline CDR1 SGHTA, CDR2 FQGNSA. CDR3 sequence (DNA): TGTGCCAGCAGCCCACAGGGGGATAATGAAAAACTGTTTTTT. Translation: CASSPQGDNEKLFF.

V and J are TRBV7-9 and TRBJ1-3; D call uncertain. From germline, CDR1 is SEHNR and CDR2 FQNEAQ (reference sequence). Trimming removed 1 base from V and 2 bases from J, with 12 bases in between. There are 16 residues in the CDR3. Written as DNA, the CDR3 is TGTGCCAGCAGCTTAGAGGGAGGAATCCCTGGAAACACCATATATTTT. Its protein is CASSLEGGIPGNTIYF.

The chain uses TRBV27 and TRBJ2-7; TRBD2 aligns across 15 bases. The CDR3 totals 17 residues. After removal of 5 bases from V and 3 bases from J, the junction contained 8 bases not matched to a gene. Germline lookup yields CDR1 MNHEY and CDR2 SMNVEV (reference sequence). The CDR3 DNA reads as TGTGCCAGCAGTCCATTATCGGGACTAGCGGGAGGCTACGAGCAGTACTTC. This codes for CASSPLSGLAGGYEQYF.

This chain uses TRBV27 with TRBJ1-6, with D possibly being TRBD1 (5 bases). The length of the CDR3 is 14 residues. Germline V lookup: CDR1 MNHEY, CDR2 SMNVEV (reference sequence). V lost 2 bases and J lost 10, with 12 bases in between. CDR3 coding DNA: TGTGCCAGCAGTTTAAACCCAGGGAACTCACCCCTCCACTTT. This gives the protein CASSLNPGNSPLHF.

This chain connects TRBV6-4 to TRBJ2-3; D ambiguous. The CDR3 spans 13 residues. From germline, CDR1 is MRHNA and CDR2 SNTAGT. V was shortened by 5 bases and J by 2 bases, with 8 bases between the two germline ends. The CDR3 region is CASSPEVTDTQYF. DNA for the CDR3: TGTGCCAGCAGTCCAGAGGTCACAGATACGCAGTATTTT.

The CDR3, as DNA: TGTGCCAGCAGTGAATGCCAGCGGGAGGGCCTCGACAATGAGCAGTTCTTC. Its protein product is CASSECQREGLDNEQFF. The rearrangement uses TRBV25-1 and TRBJ2-1, with 10 bases aligning to TRBD2. The V gene's germline CDR1 is MGHDK and CDR2 SYGVNS. Trimming at V came to 1 base and at J to 5 bases, leaving 8 bases not matched to a gene. There are 17 residues in the CDR3.

Remarks on this clone: Additional DNA sequences in this sample encode the identical CDR3. The V and J genes are TRBV12-3 or TRBV12-4 and TRBJ2-7; D ambiguous. The CDR3 covers 13 residues. Trimming left V 3 bases short and J 0 bases short, with 6 bases between. CDR3 amino acids: CASSLGSSYEQYF. The CDR3 DNA reads as TGTGCCAGCAGTTTGGGCAGCTCCTACGAGCAGTACTTC.

V and J are TRBV5-1 and TRBJ2-4; maybe TRBD2 (5 bases). The ends were cut back, 4 bases at V and 6 bases at J, with 20 bases in the middle. The CDR3 runs 16 residues. The germline CDR1 and CDR2 sequences are SGHRS and YFSETQ. The CDR3 here is CASSAESAHEGNIQYF. In DNA form, the CDR3 reads TGCGCCAGCAGCGCAGAGTCGGCCCACGAGGGAAACATTCAGTACTTC.

The gene calls are TRBV10-3 and TRBJ2-1, with TRBD1 identical over 8 bases. Per the germline V gene, CDR1 is ENHRY and CDR2 is SYGVKD. The V and J ends lost 6 bases and 6 bases, in that order; junction bases with no gene match: 4. CDR3 length: 13 amino acids. The CDR3 DNA follows: TGTGCCATCAGGCTAGGACAGGGCAATGAGCAGTTCTTC. As protein: CAIRLGQGNEQFF.

V gene TRBV29-1 combines with J gene TRBJ1-2, with 7 bases aligning to TRBD1. Per germline, CDR1 SQVTM and CDR2 ANQGSEA. This CDR3 has 11 amino acids. V trimming: 6 bases; J trimming: 8 bases; junction bases outside the gene matches: 6. The CDR3 DNA reads TGCAGCGTCGCCCACAGGGGCGGCTACACCTTC. Translated: CSVAHRGGYTF.

The V and J genes are TRBV29-1 and TRBJ1-2; TRBD1 is a possible D gene (6 bases). This CDR3 spans 14 amino acids. The V end was cut by 1 base, the J end by 7 bases, with 16 bases between. Germline CDR1 and CDR2: SQVTM and ANQGSEA. The CDR3 region is CSVEGWGGAGGYTF. The CDR3 nucleotides are TGCAGCGTTGAAGGCTGGGGGGGCGCGGGTGGCTACACCTTC.